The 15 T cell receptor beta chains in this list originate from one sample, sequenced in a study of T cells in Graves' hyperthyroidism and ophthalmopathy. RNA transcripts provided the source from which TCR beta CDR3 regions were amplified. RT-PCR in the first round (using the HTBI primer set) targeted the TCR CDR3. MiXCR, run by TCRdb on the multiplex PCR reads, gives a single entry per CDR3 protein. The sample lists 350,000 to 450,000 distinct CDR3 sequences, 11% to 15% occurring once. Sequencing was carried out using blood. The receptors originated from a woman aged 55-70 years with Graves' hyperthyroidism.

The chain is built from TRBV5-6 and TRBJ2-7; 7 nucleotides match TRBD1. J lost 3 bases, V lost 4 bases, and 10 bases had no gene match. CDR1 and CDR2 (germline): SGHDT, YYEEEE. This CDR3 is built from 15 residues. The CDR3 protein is CASSGVTGASYEQYF. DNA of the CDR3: TGTGCCAGCAGCGGAGTAACAGGGGCCAGCTACGAGCAGTACTTC.

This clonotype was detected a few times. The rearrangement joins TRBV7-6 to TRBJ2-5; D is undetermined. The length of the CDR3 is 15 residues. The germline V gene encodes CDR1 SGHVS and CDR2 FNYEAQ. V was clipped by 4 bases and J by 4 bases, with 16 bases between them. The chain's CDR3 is CASSSSPGVGETQYF. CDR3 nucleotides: TGTGCCAGCAGCTCGTCACCAGGAGTTGGAGAGACCCAGTACTTC.

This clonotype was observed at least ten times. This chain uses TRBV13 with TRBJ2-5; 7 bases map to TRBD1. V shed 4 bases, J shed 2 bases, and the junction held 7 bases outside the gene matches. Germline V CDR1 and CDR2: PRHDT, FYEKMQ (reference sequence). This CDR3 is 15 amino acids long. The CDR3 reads CASSSDPGQQETQYF. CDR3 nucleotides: TGTGCCAGCAGCTCAGATCCGGGACAGCAAGAGACCCAGTACTTC.

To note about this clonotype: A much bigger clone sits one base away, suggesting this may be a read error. The CDR3 sequence is CASSLEVANTEAFF. The CDR3 DNA reads TGTGCCAGCAGCTTGGAGGTCGCGAACACTGAAGCTTTCTTT. This chain joins TRBV5-1 and TRBJ1-1; no clear D gene. CDR3 length: 14 residues. Per the germline V gene, CDR1 is SGHRS and CDR2 is YFSETQ.

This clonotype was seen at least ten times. The CDR3 sequence: CASSIAGGPSEQYF. CDR3 nucleotides: TGTGCCAGCAGTATAGCGGGAGGGCCTAGCGAGCAGTACTTC. This chain joins TRBV2 and TRBJ2-7; 11 bases are a match to TRBD2. CDR3 length equals 14 residues. The ends lost 5 bases at V and 6 bases at J; junction bases unmatched: 6. Germline CDR1 is SNHLY and CDR2 is FYNNEI.

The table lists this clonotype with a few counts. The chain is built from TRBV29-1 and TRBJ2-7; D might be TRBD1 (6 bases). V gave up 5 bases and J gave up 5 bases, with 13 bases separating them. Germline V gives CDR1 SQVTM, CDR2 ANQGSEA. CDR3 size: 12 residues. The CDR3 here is CSVTRAGDEQYF. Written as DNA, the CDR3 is TGCAGCGTTACCCGGGCAGGGGACGAGCAGTACTTC.

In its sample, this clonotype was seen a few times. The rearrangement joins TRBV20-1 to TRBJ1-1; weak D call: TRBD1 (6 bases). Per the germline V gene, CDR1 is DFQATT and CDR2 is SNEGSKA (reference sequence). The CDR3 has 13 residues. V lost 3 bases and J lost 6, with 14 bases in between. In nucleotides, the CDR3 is TGCAGTGCTAGGACCGGGACAAAGGCTGAAGCTTTCTTT. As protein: CSARTGTKAEAFF.

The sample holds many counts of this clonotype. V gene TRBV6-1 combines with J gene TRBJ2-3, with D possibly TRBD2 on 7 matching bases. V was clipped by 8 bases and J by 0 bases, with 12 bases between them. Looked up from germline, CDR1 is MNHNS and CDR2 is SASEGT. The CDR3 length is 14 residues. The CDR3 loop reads CASEGGSSTDTQYF. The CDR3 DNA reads TGTGCCAGCGAGGGGGGGAGTAGCACAGATACGCAGTATTTT.

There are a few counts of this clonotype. The CDR3 DNA follows: TGTGCCAGCTTGCGGGGAACCTACAATGAGCAGTTCTTC. It specifies CASLRGTYNEQFF. V usage is TRBV6-1 and J usage is TRBJ2-1; weak D call: TRBD2 (6 bases). This CDR3 is 13 amino acids long. CDR1 is MNHNS and CDR2 is SASEGT in the germline V gene. V was clipped by 8 bases and J by 2 bases, with 10 bases between them.

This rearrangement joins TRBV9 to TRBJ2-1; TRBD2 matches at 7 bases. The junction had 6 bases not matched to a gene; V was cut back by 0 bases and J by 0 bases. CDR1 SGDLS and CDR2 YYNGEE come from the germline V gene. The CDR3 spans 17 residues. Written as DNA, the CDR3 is TGTGCCAGCAGCGTAGAACGTAGCGGGCCCTCCTACAATGAGCAGTTCTTC. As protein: CASSVERSGPSYNEQFF.

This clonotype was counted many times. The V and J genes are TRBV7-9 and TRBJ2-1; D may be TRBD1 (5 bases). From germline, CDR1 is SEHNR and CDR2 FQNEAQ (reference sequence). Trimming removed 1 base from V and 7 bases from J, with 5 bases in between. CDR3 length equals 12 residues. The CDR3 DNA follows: TGTGCCAGCAGCTTAGAGGGGAATGAGCAGTTCTTC. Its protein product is CASSLEGNEQFF.

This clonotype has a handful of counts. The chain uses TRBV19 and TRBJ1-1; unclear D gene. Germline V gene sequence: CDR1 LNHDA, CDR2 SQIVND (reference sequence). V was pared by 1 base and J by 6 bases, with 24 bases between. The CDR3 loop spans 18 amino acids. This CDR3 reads CASSIGSPGRVFESEAFF. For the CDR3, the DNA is TGTGCCAGTAGTATAGGCTCCCCGGGGAGGGTCTTCGAATCTGAAGCTTTCTTT. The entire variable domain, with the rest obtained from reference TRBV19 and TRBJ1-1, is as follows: DGGITQSPKYLFRKEGQNVTLSCEQNLNHDAMYWYRQDPGQGLRLIYYSQIVNDFQKGDIAEGYSVSREKKESFPLTVTSAQKNPTAFYLCASSIGSPGRVFESEAFFGQGTRLTVV.

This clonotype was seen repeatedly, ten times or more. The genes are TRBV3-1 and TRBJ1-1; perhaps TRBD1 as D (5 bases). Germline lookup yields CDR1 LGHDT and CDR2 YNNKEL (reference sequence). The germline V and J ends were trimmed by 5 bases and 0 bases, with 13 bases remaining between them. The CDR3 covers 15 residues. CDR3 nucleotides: TGTGCCAGCAGCTTAGGAAGGGGTTTGAACACTGAAGCTTTCTTT. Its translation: CASSLGRGLNTEAFF.

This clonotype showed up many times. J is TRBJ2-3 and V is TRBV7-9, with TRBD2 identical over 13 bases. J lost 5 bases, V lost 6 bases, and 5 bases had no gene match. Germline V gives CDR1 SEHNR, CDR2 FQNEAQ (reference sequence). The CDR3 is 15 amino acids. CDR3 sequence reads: CASRRTSGSLDTQYF. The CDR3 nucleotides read TGTGCCAGCAGAAGGACTAGCGGGAGTCTAGATACGCAGTATTTT.

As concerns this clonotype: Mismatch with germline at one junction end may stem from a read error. The DNA of the CDR3 is TGTGCCAGTAGTTTACAGGCAGACTCCTACAAGCAGTACTTC. Protein: CASSLQADSYKQYF. The chain is built from TRBV19 and TRBJ2-7; D is perhaps TRBD1 (5 bases). This CDR3 contains 14 residues. Germline-derived CDR1 and CDR2 are LNHDA and SQIVND (reference sequence).